This TCR beta chain was recovered during a study of blood T cell repertoires in COVID-19. Recruits, aged roughly 18 to 95 years, lived in under 25 US areas. This CDR3 spans 15 amino acids. The germline V gene has CDR1 LNHDA and CDR2 SQIVND (reference sequence). Trimming took 1 base from V and 1 from J, leaving 10 bases between them. In the authors' methods: The authors estimated nucleated cell counts from reference gene primer amplification. Clones were read by immunoSEQ multiplex PCR, and TCRdb kept only the in-frame ones, dropping some. V, J and clone size were drawn from that table, and D and trimming were deduced from the DNA. This table holds around 130,000 clones, 83% found once.

The clonotype originates from a man aged 25-45 years who had recovered from COVID-19. Sequencing was carried out using PBMCs or T cells enriched from blood (not recorded which). This chain joins TRBV19 and TRBJ1-1; D remains ambiguous. The CDR3: CASSIVSEGNTEAFF. CDR3 nucleotide sequence: TGTGCCAGTAGTATAGTGTCCGAGGGGAACACTGAAGCTTTCTTT.